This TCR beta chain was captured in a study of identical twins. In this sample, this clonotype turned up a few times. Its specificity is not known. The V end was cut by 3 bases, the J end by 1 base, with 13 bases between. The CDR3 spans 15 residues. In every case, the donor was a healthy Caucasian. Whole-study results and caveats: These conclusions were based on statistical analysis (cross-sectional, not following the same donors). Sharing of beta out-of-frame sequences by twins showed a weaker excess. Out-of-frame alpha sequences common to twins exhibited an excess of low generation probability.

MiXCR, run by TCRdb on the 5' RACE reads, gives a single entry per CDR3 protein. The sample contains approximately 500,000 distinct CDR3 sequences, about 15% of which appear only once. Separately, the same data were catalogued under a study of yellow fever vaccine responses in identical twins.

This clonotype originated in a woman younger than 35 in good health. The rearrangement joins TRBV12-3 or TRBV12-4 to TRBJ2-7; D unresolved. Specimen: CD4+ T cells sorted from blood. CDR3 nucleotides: TGTGCCAGCAGTTTGAAGTCAGAAGGATCCTACGAGCAGTACTTC. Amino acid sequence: CASSLKSEGSYEQYF.